This T cell receptor beta chain was sequenced during a study of T cells in narcolepsy. As for the study in general: Patients with NT1 or NT2 and healthy control donors were enrolled. Broader study findings: HCRT-specific and TRIB2-specific autoreactive clonotypes appeared among same-patient CSF and blood CD4+ clonotypes. Autoreactive clonotypes reportedly recurred in blood of same and different patients, not controls.

This clone was picked up one time. Its antigen is unknown. Trimming shortened V by 1 base and J by 2 bases, and 8 bases separated the two germline ends. This CDR3 is built from 15 residues. Germline V gene lookup returns CDR1 SGHAT and CDR2 FQDESV (reference sequence). Generated by immunoSEQ multiplex PCR, the TCRdb table keeps only in-frame clones and is missing some. The sample consists of about 31,000 clones, 78% of them appearing once. This receptor was identified in a human donor with narcolepsy. Sequencing was carried out using CD45RA- memory CD4+ T cells from PBMCs. The V call is TRBV11-1, the J call TRBJ2-2; D not resolved. This CDR3 is CASSLGSRNTGELFF. Here the CDR3 DNA reads TGTGCCAGCAGCTTAGGGTCTAGAAACACCGGGGAGCTGTTTTTT.